A selection of T cell receptor beta chains follows, all from one sample in a study of chemoradiotherapy in HPV16-positive cancers. Here immunoSEQ multiplex PCR was the method, and the copy in TCRdb shows in-frame clones only, minus some. Of 40,000 to 65,000 clones detected, under 95% appear once; the ten largest clones hold more than 3%. The material sequenced was blood, taken from a patient who underwent chemoradiotherapy. The receptor set was obtained from a human donor with HPV-associated anogenital cancer. Each CDR3 is given with its conserved first and last residue. Each record gives: V gene, clone size, J gene, D gene, CDR3 protein, CDR3 DNA. A D gene is named only where the DNA matches it firmly. Clone sizes are given selectively: once, few, many, or a class where the clone is expanded.

V gene: TRBV20-1; clone size: -; J gene: TRBJ1-1; D gene: -; CDR3 protein: CSASGGTEAFF; CDR3 DNA: TGCAGTGCTAGTGGAGGGACTGAAGCTTTCTTT
V gene: TRBV27; clone size: -; J gene: TRBJ2-6; D gene: -; CDR3 protein: CASRAGSGANVLTF; CDR3 DNA: TGTGCCAGCAGGGCAGGCTCTGGGGCCAACGTCCTGACTTTC
V gene: TRBV5-6; clone size: -; J gene: TRBJ2-2; D gene: TRBD2; CDR3 protein: CASTLMGLAVTGELFF; CDR3 DNA: TGTGCCAGCACCCTTATGGGCCTAGCGGTCACCGGGGAGCTGTTTTTT
V gene: TRBV18; clone size: -; J gene: TRBJ1-5; D gene: TRBD1; CDR3 protein: CASSPRVTGDSNQPQHF; CDR3 DNA: TGTGCCAGCTCACCACGGGTGACAGGGGATAGCAATCAGCCCCAGCATTTT
V gene: TRBV30; clone size: -; J gene: TRBJ2-7; D gene: -; CDR3 protein: CAWSVKGTGGHEQYF; CDR3 DNA: TGTGCCTGGAGTGTAAAGGGGACGGGGGGCCACGAGCAGTACTTC
V gene: TRBV4-2; clone size: once; J gene: TRBJ2-4; D gene: TRBD2; CDR3 protein: CASSQVNAGGKNIQYF; CDR3 DNA: TGTGCCAGCAGCCAAGTAAATGCGGGGGGAAAAAACATTCAGTACTTC
V gene: TRBV5-1; clone size: -; J gene: TRBJ1-6; D gene: -; CDR3 protein: CASSLDAGWTPLHF; CDR3 DNA: TGCGCCAGCAGCTTGGATGCGGGTTGGACACCCCTCCACTTT
V gene: TRBV7-8; clone size: -; J gene: TRBJ1-1; D gene: -; CDR3 protein: CASSLAGRNTEAFF; CDR3 DNA: TGTGCCAGCAGCTTAGCGGGAAGGAACACTGAAGCTTTCTTT
V gene: TRBV19; clone size: -; J gene: TRBJ2-7; D gene: TRBD1; CDR3 protein: CASSRDRGSYEQYF; CDR3 DNA: TGTGCCAGTAGTAGGGACAGGGGGAGCTACGAGCAGTACTTC
V gene: TRBV18; clone size: -; J gene: TRBJ2-1; D gene: TRBD1; CDR3 protein: CASSPSSGGSYNEQFF; CDR3 DNA: TGTGCCAGCTCGCCCTCTTCAGGGGGCTCCTACAATGAGCAGTTCTTC
V gene: TRBV5-4; clone size: once; J gene: TRBJ1-2; D gene: TRBD1; CDR3 protein: CASSYGTGDGYTF; CDR3 DNA: TGTGCCAGCAGCTATGGGACAGGGGATGGCTACACCTTC
V gene: TRBV18; clone size: -; J gene: TRBJ1-3; D gene: -; CDR3 protein: CASSPQTGDSGNTIYF; CDR3 DNA: TGTGCCAGCTCACCTCAGACGGGGGACTCTGGTAACACCATATATTTT
V gene: TRBV6-5; clone size: -; J gene: TRBJ2-7; D gene: TRBD1; CDR3 protein: CASRDRGRNEQYF; CDR3 DNA: TGTGCCAGCAGGGACAGGGGGCGAAACGAGCAGTACTTC
V gene: TRBV20-1; clone size: -; J gene: TRBJ2-7; D gene: -; CDR3 protein: CSARDPYEQYF; CDR3 DNA: TGCAGTGCCCGCGACCCCTACGAGCAGTACTTC
V gene: TRBV5-6; clone size: -; J gene: TRBJ2-3; D gene: -; CDR3 protein: CASSLVATSSTDTQYF; CDR3 DNA: TGTGCCAGCAGCTTGGTTGCAACCTCTAGCACAGATACGCAGTATTTT
V gene: TRBV11-1; clone size: -; J gene: TRBJ1-2; D gene: -; CDR3 protein: CASSLDGPTNYGYTF; CDR3 DNA: TGTGCCAGCAGCTTAGACGGACCGACTAACTATGGCTACACCTTC
V gene: TRBV5-6; clone size: -; J gene: TRBJ2-5; D gene: -; CDR3 protein: CASSLEEGPEPETQYF; CDR3 DNA: TGTGCCAGCAGCTTGGAGGAAGGTCCGGAACCCGAGACCCAGTACTTC
V gene: TRBV5-4; clone size: -; J gene: TRBJ2-2; D gene: TRBD2; CDR3 protein: CASSLDSGRVLGELFF; CDR3 DNA: TGTGCCAGCAGCTTGGATAGCGGGAGAGTTCTCGGGGAGCTGTTTTTT
V gene: TRBV15; clone size: -; J gene: TRBJ2-3; D gene: TRBD1; CDR3 protein: CATSRDGANTGADTQYF; CDR3 DNA: TGTGCCACCAGCAGAGATGGGGCAAACACAGGGGCAGATACGCAGTATTTT
V gene: TRBV5-4; clone size: -; J gene: TRBJ2-1; D gene: -; CDR3 protein: CASRPSPRDEQFF; CDR3 DNA: TGTGCCAGCAGACCCAGTCCCCGGGATGAGCAGTTCTTC
V gene: TRBV12-5; clone size: -; J gene: TRBJ2-2; D gene: -; CDR3 protein: CASGLPQIGPGELFF; CDR3 DNA: TGTGCTAGTGGTTTACCCCAAATCGGTCCCGGGGAGCTGTTTTTT
V gene: TRBV10-1; clone size: -; J gene: TRBJ2-1; D gene: -; CDR3 protein: CASSGALGGEQFF; CDR3 DNA: TGCGCCAGCAGCGGGGCGCTTGGGGGTGAGCAGTTCTTC
V gene: TRBV12-5; clone size: -; J gene: TRBJ2-3; D gene: -; CDR3 protein: CASLAVDTQYF; CDR3 DNA: TGTGCTAGCCTGGCGGTAGATACGCAGTATTTT